This TCR beta chain was identified in a study of cytomegalovirus exposure and HLA in healthy donors. At the level of the study: The roughly 700 first-cohort repertoires shared a platform with the roughly 120 validation repertoires, as reported in a later analysis. Notes on the study in general: The study found most TCR sequences rare, yet found some public TCRs in many donors. The classifier, whose performance was assessed in both the original and validation cohorts, reportedly diagnosed cytomegalovirus status with high specificity and sensitivity.

Sequenced by immunoSEQ multiplex PCR; TCRdb stores in-frame clones only, minus some. Here the sample spans roughly 80,000 clones, over 85% being singletons. On this clone itself: Its antigen remains unknown.

The germline gives CDR1 LNHDA, CDR2 SQIVND (reference sequence). The CDR3 totals 12 residues. The J segment lost 3 bases and the V segment lost 8 bases, leaving 3 bases of the junction unmatched. The sample comprised PBMCs. The rearrangement links TRBV19 to TRBJ1-2; 7 bases fit TRBD1. The sequence came from a woman under 30 in good health and CMV-seronegative. The CDR3 loop reads CASEGTDYGYTF. CDR3 DNA: TGTGCCAGTGAGGGGACAGACTATGGCTACACCTTC.